The 21 T cell receptor beta chains reported below all come from one sample, sequenced in a study of graft-versus-host responses after intestinal transplantation. Clones were read by immunoSEQ multiplex PCR, and TCRdb kept only the in-frame ones, dropping some. This repertoire shows about 120,000 clones, around 95% found once; its top ten account for 2.5% to 3.5%. These receptors' antigens are unknown. The material sequenced was unstimulated CD8+ T cells sorted from spleen or lymph node cells, taken before intestinal transplant. All receptors come from a human donor who received an intestinal transplant.

The chain couples TRBV15 to TRBJ2-7; maybe TRBD1 (5 bases). CDR1 is LNHNV, CDR2 YYDKDF, per germline (reference sequence). The CDR3 loop spans 14 amino acids. V lost 1 base, J lost 1 base, and 8 bases lay in between. The chain's CDR3 is CATSRGGSSYEQYF. In DNA form, the CDR3 reads TGTGCCACCAGCAGAGGGGGCTCGTCCTACGAGCAGTACTTC.

V gene TRBV7-8 combines with J gene TRBJ2-1, with 8 bases that match TRBD2. The CDR3 totals 17 residues. The J segment lost 10 bases and the V segment lost 6 bases, leaving 20 bases of the junction unmatched. From germline, CDR1 is SGHVS and CDR2 FQNEAQ. CDR3 residues: CASRRAGVVLRSGEQFF. CDR3 bases: TGTGCCAGCAGACGAGCGGGAGTTGTGCTCAGGTCAGGGGAGCAGTTCTTC.

The chain uses TRBV27 and TRBJ2-7; weak D call: TRBD1 (6 bases). Trimming shortened V by 4 bases and J by 6 bases, and 13 bases separated the two germline ends. The V gene's germline CDR1 is MNHEY and CDR2 SMNVEV (reference sequence). CDR3 length: 13 residues. The CDR3 bases are TGTGCCAGCAGTTATAACAGGGCTGCCGAGCAGTACTTC. Amino acids: CASSYNRAAEQYF.

V and J are TRBV6-1 and TRBJ2-5; D remains ambiguous. The germline V gene has CDR1 MNHNS and CDR2 SASEGT. The CDR3 is 13 amino acids. V shed 8 bases and J shed 2 bases, with 12 bases lying between them. CDR3 loop: CASPPLGQETQYF. CDR3 nucleotides: TGTGCCAGCCCGCCTTTGGGACAAGAGACCCAGTACTTC.

The chain uses TRBV5-6 and TRBJ1-5, with D unclear. CDR1 is SGHDT and CDR2 is YYEEEE in the germline V gene. This CDR3 is 14 amino acids long. Between the trimmed V and J ends, which lost 0 bases and 3 bases, there was a span of 7 bases. The CDR3 is CASSLGGNNQPQHF. CDR3 coding DNA: TGTGCCAGCAGCTTGGGCGGGAACAATCAGCCCCAGCATTTT.

The gene calls are TRBV21-1 and TRBJ2-2; the D segment call TRBD1 is taken from the table without a DNA check. TRBV21-1 is a known pseudogene. The CDR3 consists of 14 residues. The chain's CDR3 is CASMDRGRAGELFF. In DNA form, the CDR3 reads TGTGCCAGCATGGACAGGGGGCGGGCCGGGGAGCTGTTTTTT.

The chain carries TRBV11-2 and TRBJ1-6; the D gene is possibly TRBD1 (5 bases). This CDR3 contains 15 residues. Trimming took 0 bases from V and 6 from J, leaving 9 bases between them. Germline-derived CDR1 and CDR2 are SGHAT and FQNNGV. In nucleotides, the CDR3 is TGTGCCAGCAGCTTAGAGGGGGAGAGTAATTCACCCCTCCACTTT. Its translation: CASSLEGESNSPLHF.

This chain connects TRBV5-6 to TRBJ1-1; the D gene is possibly TRBD1 (5 bases). The V gene's germline CDR1 is SGHDT and CDR2 YYEEEE. CDR3 size: 15 residues. Between the trimmed V and J ends, which lost 2 bases and 4 bases, there was a span of 15 bases. Here the CDR3 reads CASSFPEGRGTEAFF. The DNA for the CDR3 is TGTGCCAGCAGCTTCCCTGAAGGGAGGGGCACTGAAGCTTTCTTT.

The chain is built from TRBV12-1 and TRBJ2-7; no DNA check was done on the table's D call, TRBD2. TRBV12-1 is designated a pseudogene. The CDR3 contains 13 residues. The CDR3 nucleotides are TGTGCCAGCAGCTTTTCGCTAGCCGGGGAGCAGTACTTC. It translates to CASSFSLAGEQYF.

This chain uses TRBV5-8 with TRBJ2-5; D perhaps matches TRBD1 (6 bases). CDR1 and CDR2 from the germline V gene are SGHTS and YDEGEE. This CDR3 spans 14 amino acids. With 0 bases removed from V and 2 bases from J, the gap between germline ends came to 8 bases. Written as DNA, the CDR3 is TGTGCCAGCAGCTTGGGACAGGTACAAGAGACCCAGTACTTC. This sequence encodes CASSLGQVQETQYF.

The chain links TRBV2 to TRBJ1-4; D is undetermined. Trimming removed 5 bases at V and 8 bases at J, with 18 bases between. This CDR3 region has 15 residues. Germline CDR1 and CDR2: SNHLY and FYNNEI. CDR3: CASSPLEQPWEKLFF. CDR3 nucleotides: TGTGCCAGCAGTCCCTTGGAACAGCCCTGGGAAAAACTGTTTTTT.

The rearrangement links TRBV6-1 to TRBJ1-3, with D maybe TRBD1 (5 bases). V lost 4 bases to trimming and J lost 0 bases, with 16 bases between them. Germline lookup yields CDR1 MNHNS and CDR2 SASEGT. The CDR3 loop spans 17 amino acids. DNA of the CDR3: TGTGCCAGCAGTGCCTTTGCGGGGGTAGACTCTGGAAACACCATATATTTT. Encoded protein: CASSAFAGVDSGNTIYF.

The gene calls are TRBV28 and TRBJ2-5; 12 bases fit TRBD2. The DNA end is a closer match to TRBJ2-7, so the J assignment may be wrong. The length of the CDR3 is 15 residues. Germline-derived CDR1 and CDR2 are MDHEN and SYDVKM. DNA of the CDR3: TGTGCCAGCAGTATGACTAGCGGGAGTCTGAACGAGCAGTACTTC. Encoded protein: CASSMTSGSLNEQYF.

The rearrangement uses TRBV9 and TRBJ2-5; 9 positions match TRBD2. This CDR3 is 15 amino acids long. The V segment lost 3 bases and the J segment 5 bases; nucleotides outside the gene matches: 8. Germline CDR1 reads SGDLS; CDR2 reads YYNGEE. DNA of the CDR3: TGTGCCAGCAGCGCGGAGGGGACTAGCTGGGAGACCCAGTACTTC. Translated: CASSAEGTSWETQYF. Full variable domain (missing parts from reference TRBV9 and TRBJ2-5): DSGVTQTPKHLITATGQRVTLRCSPRSGDLSVYWYQQSLDQGLQFLIQYYNGEERAKGNILERFSAQQFPDLHSELNLSSLELGDSALYFCASSAEGTSWETQYFGPGTRLLVL.

The gene calls are TRBV19 and TRBJ2-7; 12 bases agree with TRBD2. This CDR3 is 15 amino acids long. V was pared by 4 bases and J by 5 bases, with 6 bases of the junction left unmatched. The germline V gene has CDR1 LNHDA and CDR2 SQIVND (reference sequence). CDR3 protein: CASSTWTSGKDEQYF. The CDR3 bases are TGTGCCAGTAGTACCTGGACTAGCGGGAAGGACGAGCAGTACTTC.

This chain joins TRBV15 and TRBJ2-7; 10 positions match TRBD2. Unmatched junction bases numbered 5, after V lost 0 bases and J lost 3 bases. Germline lookup yields CDR1 LNHNV and CDR2 YYDKDF (reference sequence). This CDR3 is 16 amino acids long. CDR3 bases: TGTGCCACCAGCAGAGACAGCGGGAGGGCCTTCTACGAGCAGTACTTC. Protein: CATSRDSGRAFYEQYF. Based on the CDR3 plus reference TRBV15 and TRBJ2-7, the full variable domain is DAMVIQNPRYQVTQFGKPVTLSCSQTLNHNVMYWYQQKSSQAPKLLFHYYDKDFNNEADTPDNFQSRRPNTSFCFLDIRSPGLGDTAMYLCATSRDSGRAFYEQYFGPGTRLTVT.

Points on this clone: One end of the junction varies from germline; a read error may be responsible. The CDR3 DNA follows: TGTGCTAGCAGCTTAAATACGGGCGCTGAAGCTTTCTTT. As protein: CASSLNTGAEAFF. The rearrangement uses TRBV7-7 and TRBJ1-1; D remains ambiguous. There are 13 residues in the CDR3. Germline CDR1 and CDR2: SSHAT and FNYEAQ (reference sequence).

In DNA form, the CDR3 reads TGTGCCAGCAACCCCCCTCTGGAACCGGGTGAAAAACTGTTTTTT. Translation: CASNPPLEPGEKLFF. The chain links TRBV7-9 to TRBJ1-4; no definite D call. V lost 7 bases, J lost 7 bases, and 19 bases lay in between. The germline V gene has CDR1 SEHNR and CDR2 FQNEAQ (reference sequence). CDR3 size: 15 residues.

The rearrangement uses TRBV18 and TRBJ2-5; 8 bases map to TRBD1. The CDR3 extends over 16 amino acids. CDR1 KGHSH and CDR2 LQKENI come from the germline V gene. V was clipped by 5 bases and J by 6 bases; unmatched bases: 14. The CDR3 DNA reads as TGTGCCAGCTCATCGCTACAGGGGGAAGTGGGAAAGACCCAGTACTTC. Amino acid sequence: CASSSLQGEVGKTQYF.

The rearrangement links TRBV19 to TRBJ2-1, with D possibly being TRBD2 (5 bases). CDR3 length equals 14 residues. The ends were cut back, 3 bases at V and 7 bases at J, with 13 bases in the middle. Germline V lookup: CDR1 LNHDA, CDR2 SQIVND (reference sequence). CDR3 nucleotides: TGTGCCAGTAGTATTTCAAGATCGGGGAATGAGCAGTTCTTC. Protein: CASSISRSGNEQFF.

The rearrangement uses TRBV27 and TRBJ2-5; tentatively, D is TRBD2 (5 bases). This CDR3 contains 16 residues. Trimming took off 0 bases at V and 4 bases at J, with 15 bases between the two ends. Germline CDR1 is MNHEY and CDR2 is SMNVEV (reference sequence). The CDR3 DNA follows: TGTGCCAGCAGTTTATCAGGGTTAGCGTTAGGAGAGACCCAGTACTTC. This gives the protein CASSLSGLALGETQYF.